This T cell receptor (beta chain) was identified during a study of blood T cell repertoires in COVID-19. Study context: COVID-19 samples, acute and convalescent, were from the United States, Italy and Spain. PBMCs, B-cell-depleted T cells, or T cells were the source of the cDNA or gDNA that made up the material.

Germline trimming cut 5 bases from V and 6 bases from J; bases unmatched to any gene: 8. Germline assignment: CDR1 ENHRY and CDR2 SYGVKD. The CDR3 contains 14 residues. Per the authors' pipeline: Quantification of nucleated cells was approximated via reference gene primer amplification. Profiled with immunoSEQ multiplex PCR; TCRdb holds only in-frame clones, not every one. Clonal size and the V and J genes are those of that table, whereas D and trimming came from the DNA. The sample records some 100,000 clones, less than 85% being singletons. The rearrangement uses TRBV10-3 and TRBJ1-2; 8 nucleotides match TRBD1. The TCR originated in a human donor in a cohort sampled during active or convalescent COVID-19. Input material: peripheral blood. For the CDR3, the DNA is TGTGCCATCAGTCAGGACAGGGAGGTCGATGGCTACACCTTC. This gives the protein CAISQDREVDGYTF.